One and the same sample provided the 21 T cell receptor beta chains below, sequenced in a study of technical replicates of blood from a few donors. Here immunoSEQ multiplex PCR was the method, and the copy in TCRdb shows in-frame clones only, minus some. The table has about 100,000 clones, 95% seen once. The specimen sequenced was T cells isolated from PBMCs. These receptors all come from a human donor in good health.

J is TRBJ2-7 and V is TRBV9; D is ambiguous. V lost 0 bases and J 3 bases, leaving 10 bases between the germline ends. CDR3 length: 14 residues. Germline loops: CDR1 SGDLS, CDR2 YYNGEE. CDR3 region: CASSVGGNGYEQYF. As DNA, the CDR3 is TGTGCCAGCAGCGTAGGAGGTAATGGCTACGAGCAGTACTTC.

This rearrangement joins TRBV7-2 to TRBJ2-5; TRBD2 aligns across 12 bases. CDR3 length: 14 residues. J was trimmed by 8 bases and V by 3 bases; bases with no gene match: 4. Per the germline V gene, CDR1 is SGHTA and CDR2 is FQGNSA. The CDR3 protein is CASSFRTSGTTQYF. CDR3 in DNA: TGTGCCAGCAGCTTCCGGACTAGCGGGACTACCCAGTACTTC. The complete variable domain, with remaining parts taken from reference TRBV7-2 and TRBJ2-5, reads GAGVSQSPSNKVTEKGKDVELRCDPISGHTALYWYRQSLGQGLEFLIYFQGNSAPDKSGLPSDRFSAERTGGSVSTLTIQRTQQEDSAVYLCASSFRTSGTTQYFGPGTRLLVL.

The chain joins TRBV11-2 to TRBJ2-4; 7 bases map to TRBD1. In germline, CDR1 is SGHAT, CDR2 FQNNGV. The CDR3 extends over 14 amino acids. Trimming took 3 bases from V and 6 from J; bases not matched to a gene: 5. The CDR3 bases are TGTGCCAGCAGCTTGGACAGGTTCAGAAACATTCAGTACTTC. Translating gives CASSLDRFRNIQYF.

This clone was counted once. The chain uses TRBV7-6 and TRBJ2-7; 7 positions agree with TRBD2. Trimming cost V 3 bases and J 0 bases; bases outside gene matches: 5. The germline gives CDR1 SGHVS, CDR2 FNYEAQ. The CDR3 length is 15 residues. The CDR3 loop reads CASSLVSSGSYEQYF. CDR3 sequence (DNA): TGTGCCAGCAGCTTGGTGTCTAGCGGCTCCTACGAGCAGTACTTC.

This chain connects TRBV30 to TRBJ1-6; 9 nucleotides match TRBD1. The CDR3 loop spans 15 amino acids. Per the germline V gene, CDR1 is GTSNPN and CDR2 is SVGIG (reference sequence). V was clipped by 4 bases and J by 10 bases; unmatched bases: 11. CDR3 loop: CAWTQLDRGQSPLHF. The CDR3 DNA is TGTGCCTGGACCCAACTGGACAGGGGTCAATCACCCCTCCACTTT. Combining the CDR3 with reference TRBV30 and TRBJ1-6 gives the whole variable domain SQTIHQWPATLVQPVGSPLSLECTVEGTSNPNLYWYRQAAGRGLQLLFYSVGIGQISSEVPQNLSASRPQDRQFILSSKKLLLSDSGFYLCAWTQLDRGQSPLHFGNGTRLTVT.

The rearrangement links TRBV12-5 to TRBJ2-3; tentatively, D is TRBD1 (8 bases). CDR1 and CDR2 from the germline V gene are LGHNT and FRNRAP. The CDR3 spans 17 residues. V lost 6 bases and J 1 base, leaving 20 bases between the germline ends. The CDR3 reads CASGRRLTGGGTDTQYF. CDR3 DNA sequence: TGTGCTAGTGGGCGACGACTCACAGGGGGGGGCACAGATACGCAGTATTTT.

The J gene is TRBJ1-2, the V gene TRBV4-1; no definite D call. V gave up 0 bases and J gave up 5 bases, with 13 bases separating them. The CDR3 has 15 residues. The germline V gene encodes CDR1 MGHRA and CDR2 YSYEKL. CDR3 loop: CASSQEAAAQYGYTF. The CDR3 DNA reads TGCGCCAGCAGCCAAGAGGCGGCAGCTCAATATGGCTACACCTTC.

V and J are TRBV4-1 and TRBJ1-6; D is uncertain. This CDR3 has 16 amino acids. Trimming left V 0 bases short and J 7 bases short, with 13 bases between. From germline, CDR1 is MGHRA and CDR2 YSYEKL. The CDR3 here is CASSQDGGPGNSPLHF. In DNA, the CDR3 is TGCGCCAGCAGCCAAGATGGCGGGCCGGGCAATTCACCCCTCCACTTT.

V and J are TRBV6-1 and TRBJ1-2; 9 bases line up with TRBD1. This CDR3 region has 14 residues. With 10 bases clipped from V and 3 bases from J, the junction kept 9 bases outside the gene matches. Germline loops: CDR1 MNHNS, CDR2 SASEGT. CDR3 sequence reads: CATHEQGADYGYTF. The CDR3 DNA reads TGTGCCACTCACGAACAGGGGGCTGACTATGGCTACACCTTC.

This chain links TRBV7-8 with TRBJ1-5; D possibly corresponds to TRBD1 (6 bases). Between the trimmed V and J ends, which lost 5 bases and 2 bases, there was a span of 16 bases. Germline V gene lookup returns CDR1 SGHVS and CDR2 FQNEAQ. The CDR3 covers 16 residues. CDR3 loop: CASSPRGISGNQPQHF. The CDR3 DNA sequence: TGTGCCAGCAGCCCCAGGGGTATTTCGGGCAATCAGCCCCAGCATTTT. Using reference TRBV7-8 and TRBJ1-5 for the parts outside the CDR3, the full variable domain is GAGVSQSPRYKVAKRGQDVALRCDPISGHVSLFWYQQALGQGPEFLTYFQNEAQLDKSGLPSDRFFAERPEGSVSTLKIQRTQQEDSAVYLCASSPRGISGNQPQHFGDGTRLSIL.

This clone showed up many times. The V gene is TRBV4-1, the J gene TRBJ2-1, with D perhaps matching TRBD1 (5 bases). Germline V gene sequence: CDR1 MGHRA, CDR2 YSYEKL. The CDR3 runs to 15 residues. V was trimmed by 6 bases and J by 0 bases, leaving 12 bases between them. DNA for the CDR3: TGCGCCAGCAGGCGGCAGACAGACTCCTACAATGAGCAGTTCTTC. Translation gives CASRRQTDSYNEQFF.

The chain employs TRBV27 and TRBJ2-1, with 10 bases identical to TRBD2. Unmatched junction bases numbered 11, after V lost 8 bases and J lost 7 bases. CDR1 and CDR2 from the germline V gene are MNHEY and SMNVEV (reference sequence). This CDR3 is built from 15 residues. The CDR3 loop reads CASHFLAGEDNEQFF. DNA of the CDR3: TGTGCCAGCCATTTTCTAGCGGGAGAGGATAATGAGCAGTTCTTC.

The V gene is TRBV7-9, the J gene TRBJ1-1; TRBD1 matches 10 bases. The CDR3 is 14 residues long. Germline CDR1 is SEHNR and CDR2 is FQNEAQ (reference sequence). The V segment lost 5 bases and the J segment 3 bases; nucleotides outside the gene matches: 3. The chain's CDR3 is CASSAGQGDTEAFF. DNA of the CDR3: TGTGCCAGCAGCGCCGGACAGGGGGACACTGAAGCTTTCTTT.

The chain uses TRBV5-6 and TRBJ2-3; 14 nucleotides align to TRBD2. V dropped 3 bases and J dropped 1; count of bases not matched to a gene: 1. Germline-derived CDR1 and CDR2 are SGHDT and YYEEEE. CDR3 length: 16 amino acids. CDR3 sequence: CASSSGLAGGTDTQYF. In DNA form, the CDR3 reads TGTGCCAGCAGCTCGGGACTAGCGGGGGGCACAGATACGCAGTATTTT.

The rearrangement uses TRBV7-9 and TRBJ1-4, with 8 bases fitting TRBD1. Germline values: CDR1 SEHNR, CDR2 FQNEAQ (reference sequence). The V gene end was trimmed by 2 bases and the J gene end by 7 bases; junction bases not matched to a gene: 6. The CDR3 contains 15 residues. CDR3 amino acids: CASSLFAGGIEKLFF. The CDR3 coding sequence is TGTGCCAGCAGCTTATTTGCAGGGGGCATTGAAAAACTGTTTTTT.

This clone occurred once. The chain is built from TRBV2 and TRBJ2-3, with D hard to call. This CDR3 region has 8 residues. Deletions cut 7 bases from V and 11 bases from J, with 4 bases between. Germline V CDR1 and CDR2: SNHLY, FYNNEI. DNA for the CDR3: TGTGCCAGCAATATGCAGTATTTT. It specifies CASNMQYF.

This chain joins TRBV2 and TRBJ2-1, with 8 bases lining up with TRBD1. Germline V CDR1 and CDR2: SNHLY, FYNNEI. This CDR3 has 14 residues. V shed 6 bases and J 10 bases; nucleotides not matched to a gene: 11. The CDR3 loop is CASRESSGGREQFF. CDR3 DNA sequence: TGTGCCAGCAGAGAATCTTCAGGGGGCAGGGAGCAGTTCTTC.

The chain couples TRBV30 to TRBJ1-5; a possible D gene is TRBD1 (6 bases). The germline gives CDR1 GTSNPN, CDR2 SVGIG (reference sequence). The CDR3 runs to 14 residues. V gave up 1 base and J gave up 3 bases, with 10 bases separating them. The CDR3 sequence: CAWSDTGNNQPQHF. CDR3 nucleotides: TGTGCCTGGAGTGATACAGGGAACAATCAGCCCCAGCATTTT.

This clone came up a few times. This sequence joins TRBV6-1 and TRBJ1-1, with a possible D match to TRBD1 (6 bases). The germline CDR1 and CDR2 sequences are MNHNS and SASEGT. Between the trimmed V and J ends, which lost 7 bases and 3 bases, there was a span of 12 bases. The CDR3 contains 13 residues. The CDR3 bases are TGTGCCAGCATTTTCAGGGGATACACTGAAGCTTTCTTT. It is translated as CASIFRGYTEAFF.

V is TRBV4-1 and J is TRBJ2-5; 7 bases match TRBD1. Unmatched junction bases numbered 6, after V lost 3 bases and J lost 5 bases. There are 14 residues in the CDR3. CDR1 is MGHRA and CDR2 is YSYEKL in the germline V gene. The CDR3 DNA reads as TGCGCCAGCAGCCACATAACAGGGGAGGAGACCCAGTACTTC. This sequence encodes CASSHITGEETQYF.

This clone was picked up one time. V gene TRBV25-1 combines with J gene TRBJ1-2; D gene ambiguous. Deletions cut 4 bases from V and 4 bases from J, with 10 bases between. CDR3 size: 13 residues. The germline gives CDR1 MGHDK, CDR2 SYGVNS. The CDR3 sequence is CASSADGLYGYTF. The DNA of the CDR3 is TGTGCCAGCAGTGCGGACGGACTCTATGGCTACACCTTC.